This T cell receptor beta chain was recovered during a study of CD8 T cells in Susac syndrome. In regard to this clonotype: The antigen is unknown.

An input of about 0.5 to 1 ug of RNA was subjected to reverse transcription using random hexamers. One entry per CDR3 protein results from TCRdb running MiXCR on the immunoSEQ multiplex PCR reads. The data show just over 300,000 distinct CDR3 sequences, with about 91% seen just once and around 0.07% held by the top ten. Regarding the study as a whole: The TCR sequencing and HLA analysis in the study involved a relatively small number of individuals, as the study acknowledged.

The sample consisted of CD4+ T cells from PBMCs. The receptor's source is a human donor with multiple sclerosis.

CDR3 sequence reads: CATSVGNTIYF. The DNA of the CDR3 is TGTGCCACCAGTGTTGGAAACACCATATATTTT. The V call is TRBV24-1, the J call TRBJ1-3; D call uncertain. Trimming left V 5 bases short and J 3 bases short, with 1 base between. The CDR3 length is 11 residues. The germline V gene has CDR1 KGHDR and CDR2 SFDVKD.